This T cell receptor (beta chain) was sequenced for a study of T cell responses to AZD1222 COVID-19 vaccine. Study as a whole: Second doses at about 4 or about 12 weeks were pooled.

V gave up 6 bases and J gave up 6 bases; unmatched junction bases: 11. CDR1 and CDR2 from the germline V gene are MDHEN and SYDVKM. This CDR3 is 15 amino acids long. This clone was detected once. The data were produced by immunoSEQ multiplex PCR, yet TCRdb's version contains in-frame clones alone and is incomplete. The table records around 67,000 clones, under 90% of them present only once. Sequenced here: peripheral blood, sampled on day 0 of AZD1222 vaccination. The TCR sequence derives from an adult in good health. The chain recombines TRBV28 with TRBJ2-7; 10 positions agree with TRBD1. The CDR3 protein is CASRTGQGSSAEQYF. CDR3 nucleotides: TGTGCCAGCAGAACGGGACAGGGGAGTTCGGCCGAGCAGTACTTC.